This TCR beta chain came from a study of shared clonotypes between healthy human individuals. Cells designated naive CD8 were CD45RO-negative and were positively selected for CCR7, with terminally differentiated effector memory CD45RA+ cells excluded. This clone was counted a single time. The antigen is undetermined. Study results and limitations: Depth of sequencing was expected to influence donor clonotype sharing. Four donors held about 5% of naive CD4 clonotypes in common.

V shed 3 bases, J shed 7 bases, and the junction held 8 bases outside the gene matches. Germline V gene lookup returns CDR1 SGDLS and CDR2 YYNGEE. The CDR3 consists of 15 residues. When replicate PCRs were run on sorted subsets, they used 200 ng DNA, approximately 33,000 T cell genomes. Some clones are missing from TCRdb's copy, which holds only in-frame ones; the method was immunoSEQ multiplex PCR. The sample lists around 1.9 million clones; roughly 91% were seen once. The clonotype comes from a man aged 18 to 29 in good health. Some clones in this sample may be carry-over from other donors' samples. The chain couples TRBV9 to TRBJ1-4; 8 bases agree with TRBD1. The sample consisted of naive CD8+ T cells from PBMCs. CDR3 DNA sequence: TGTGCCAGCAGCGCCCTACTTGGACAGGGTGAAAAACTGTTTTTT. It encodes CASSALLGQGEKLFF.